A single sample is the source of the 17 T cell receptor beta chains below, sequenced in a study of T cell repertoires in cytomegalovirus infection. One entry per CDR3 protein, called by TCRdb with MiXCR from the reads. The sample lists fewer than 850,000 distinct CDR3 sequences; almost 30% were seen once. Their target antigens are unknown. The input for sequencing was cultured CD8+ T cells from PBMCs, taken from culture after CMV antigen stimulation. The receptors were sampled from a human donor in good health (CMV status not recorded). Some clones in this sample may be carry-over from other donors' samples.

This clonotype has only a few counts. The chain employs TRBV9 and TRBJ2-2; maybe TRBD1 (6 bases). Looked up from germline, CDR1 is SGDLS and CDR2 is YYNGEE. Trimming cost V 0 bases and J 1 base, with 7 bases left between them. This CDR3 is 15 amino acids long. CDR3 loop: CASSVGGGNTGELFF. DNA for the CDR3: TGTGCCAGCAGCGTAGGAGGGGGGAACACCGGGGAGCTGTTTTTT.

The genes are TRBV20-1 and TRBJ1-1, with 9 positions matching TRBD1. The CDR3 is made up of 18 amino acids. With 6 bases clipped from V and 1 base from J, the junction kept 18 bases outside the gene matches. Per the germline V gene, CDR1 is DFQATT and CDR2 is SNEGSKA (reference sequence). The CDR3 nucleotides are TGCAGTGCCGATCCACACAGGGGGCTTACTCTATCGAACACTGAAGCTTTCTTT. It translates to CSADPHRGLTLSNTEAFF.

This chain links TRBV7-9 with TRBJ2-3; 9 bases agree with TRBD1. V lost 5 bases to trimming and J lost 1 base; unmatched junction nucleotides: 7. Germline V CDR1 and CDR2: SEHNR, FQNEAQ (reference sequence). There are 16 residues in the CDR3. The CDR3 loop reads CASSKDRGKGTDTQYF. The CDR3 DNA is TGTGCCAGCAGCAAAGACAGGGGGAAGGGCACAGATACGCAGTATTTT.

This chain connects TRBV12-3 or TRBV12-4 to TRBJ2-3; TRBD2 might be the D (5 bases). The length of the CDR3 is 15 residues. Between the trimmed V and J ends, which lost 6 bases and 2 bases, there was a span of 15 bases. The CDR3 DNA reads TGTGCCAGCAGCTCCCCGTGGGAGAACACAGATACGCAGTATTTT. Translating it yields CASSSPWENTDTQYF.

This clonotype was picked up a small number of times. This chain joins TRBV6-2 or TRBV6-3 and TRBJ2-1, with a weak D call TRBD2 (7 bases). The CDR3 totals 14 residues. CDR1 and CDR2 (germline): MNHEY, SVGEGT. V gave up 2 bases and J gave up 9 bases, with 14 bases separating them. CDR3 nucleotides: TGTGCCAGCAGTTACGTGGGGAGGGGGAGTGAGCAGTTCTTC. This gives the protein CASSYVGRGSEQFF.

This clonotype was counted many times. The V and J genes are TRBV6-1 and TRBJ2-1, with a possible D match to TRBD1 (5 bases). The CDR3 runs 14 residues. CDR1 is MNHNS and CDR2 is SASEGT in the germline V gene. Trimming stripped 0 bases from V and 8 bases from J, with 11 bases between. Here the CDR3 reads CASSEASGWDEQFF. The CDR3 DNA sequence: TGTGCCAGCAGTGAAGCGTCAGGGTGGGATGAGCAGTTCTTC.

This clonotype was found a few times. The rearrangement joins TRBV12-3 or TRBV12-4 to TRBJ2-5; D perhaps matches TRBD2 (5 bases). With 2 bases removed from V and 1 base from J, the gap between germline ends came to 11 bases. This CDR3 spans 15 amino acids. The CDR3 here is CASSLSPLGQETQYF. Here the CDR3 DNA reads TGTGCCAGCAGTTTATCCCCACTAGGCCAAGAGACCCAGTACTTC.

The chain couples TRBV27 to TRBJ1-2; unclear D gene. Germline V gene sequence: CDR1 MNHEY, CDR2 SMNVEV (reference sequence). This CDR3 comprises 17 residues. V lost 5 bases to trimming and J lost 3 bases, with 22 bases between them. In DNA, the CDR3 is TGTGCCAGCAGTCCATCGAAGGGAAGGGTATATCACTATGGCTACACCTTC. This sequence encodes CASSPSKGRVYHYGYTF.

This rearrangement joins TRBV7-2 to TRBJ2-1; D is unresolved. Germline values: CDR1 SGHTA, CDR2 FQGNSA. The CDR3 is made up of 11 amino acids. The chain's CDR3 is CAVPDPGEQFF. CDR3 nucleotides: TGTGCAGTACCTGACCCCGGGGAGCAGTTCTTC.

This rearrangement joins TRBV27 to TRBJ2-5; 10 nucleotides align to TRBD1. The CDR3 totals 15 residues. V was pared by 6 bases and J by 2 bases, with 6 bases of the junction left unmatched. Germline CDR1 is MNHEY and CDR2 is SMNVEV (reference sequence). Written as DNA, the CDR3 is TGTGCCAGCAGGCGCCGGGACAGGGGACAAGAGACCCAGTACTTC. It encodes CASRRRDRGQETQYF.

The rearrangement links TRBV7-6 to TRBJ1-2, with D possibly matching TRBD1 (5 bases). Germline V gives CDR1 SGHVS, CDR2 FNYEAQ. This CDR3 spans 15 amino acids. V gave up 7 bases and J gave up 5 bases, with 20 bases separating them. The CDR3 nucleotides read TGTGCCAGCAAGGGGCACGAAGCTTACTCGTATGGCTACACCTTC. It translates to CASKGHEAYSYGYTF.

The CDR3 spells CASSPAEETQYF. Here the CDR3 DNA reads TGTGCCAGCAGCCCCGCCGAAGAGACCCAGTACTTC. V gene TRBV7-6 combines with J gene TRBJ2-5; the D is unclear. Germline V gene lookup returns CDR1 SGHVS and CDR2 FNYEAQ. V lost 5 bases to trimming and J lost 3 bases, with 7 bases between them. This CDR3 contains 12 residues.

The rearrangement joins TRBV20-1 to TRBJ2-5, with 7 bases identical to TRBD2. Germline V gene data show CDR1 as DFQATT and CDR2 as SNEGSKA (reference sequence). The CDR3 spans 13 residues. J lost 7 bases, V lost 3 bases, and 8 bases had no gene match. The CDR3 region has the DNA TGCAGTGCTAGGGGGGGGGAGTACGGGACCCAGTACTTC. This sequence encodes CSARGGEYGTQYF.

Only a few counts were recorded for this clonotype. The chain is built from TRBV28 and TRBJ2-1; unclear D gene. CDR3 length equals 13 residues. With 2 bases removed from V and 8 bases from J, the gap between germline ends came to 10 bases. Germline V gene lookup returns CDR1 MDHEN and CDR2 SYDVKM. CDR3 protein: CASSLTLGDEQFF. The DNA of the CDR3 is TGTGCCAGCAGTTTAACCCTAGGTGATGAGCAGTTCTTC.

Only a few counts were recorded for this clonotype. V usage is TRBV24-1 and J usage is TRBJ2-1, with TRBD1 matching 11 bases. Germline trimming cut 4 bases from V and 2 bases from J; bases unmatched to any gene: 3. The CDR3 consists of 16 residues. CDR1 is KGHDR, CDR2 SFDVKD, per germline. The CDR3 DNA follows: TGTGCCACCAGTGACCCGGGACAGGGGGCCTACAATGAGCAGTTCTTC. It translates to CATSDPGQGAYNEQFF.

The sample holds a few counts of this clonotype. V and J are TRBV19 and TRBJ2-7; 7 positions match TRBD1. CDR3 length: 13 amino acids. V lost 6 bases, J lost 5 bases, and 7 bases stayed unmatched. Germline CDR1 is LNHDA and CDR2 is SQIVND (reference sequence). CDR3 sequence reads: CASSASTGDEQYF. CDR3 in DNA: TGTGCCAGTAGCGCTTCAACAGGGGACGAGCAGTACTTC.

The V and J genes are TRBV12-3 or TRBV12-4 and TRBJ1-2; D not resolved. V lost 3 bases, J lost 4 bases, and 9 bases lay in between. The CDR3 runs 13 residues. The CDR3: CASSLSLGYGYTF. CDR3 sequence (DNA): TGTGCCAGCAGTTTGAGTCTAGGCTATGGCTACACCTTC.